Listed here is a single TCR beta chain. The sample comes from a study of CD8 T cells in Susac syndrome. Sequencing of TCR beta was performed on blood CD8+ and CD4+ T cells. When the RNA was reverse transcribed, random hexamers were used with an input of roughly 0.45 to 1 ug. With immunoSEQ multiplex PCR, TCR beta CDR3 was amplified across 54 Vbeta and 13 Jbeta. In TCRdb, the immunoSEQ multiplex PCR reads were re-called with MiXCR into one record per CDR3 protein. This table has 250,000 to 300,000 distinct CDR3 sequences, around 91% appearing once. Material: CD8+ T cells from PBMCs. The source of this sequence is a human donor with multiple sclerosis.

In DNA form, the CDR3 reads TGTGCCACCAGTGACCCTAATCCACCCATGGGGTCGGAGACCCAGTACTTC. Translated, it gives CATSDPNPPMGSETQYF. The V and J genes are TRBV24-1 and TRBJ2-5, with D unresolved. Trimming shortened V by 4 bases and J by 5 bases, and 22 bases separated the two germline ends. CDR3 length: 17 amino acids. Germline-derived CDR1 and CDR2 are KGHDR and SFDVKD.